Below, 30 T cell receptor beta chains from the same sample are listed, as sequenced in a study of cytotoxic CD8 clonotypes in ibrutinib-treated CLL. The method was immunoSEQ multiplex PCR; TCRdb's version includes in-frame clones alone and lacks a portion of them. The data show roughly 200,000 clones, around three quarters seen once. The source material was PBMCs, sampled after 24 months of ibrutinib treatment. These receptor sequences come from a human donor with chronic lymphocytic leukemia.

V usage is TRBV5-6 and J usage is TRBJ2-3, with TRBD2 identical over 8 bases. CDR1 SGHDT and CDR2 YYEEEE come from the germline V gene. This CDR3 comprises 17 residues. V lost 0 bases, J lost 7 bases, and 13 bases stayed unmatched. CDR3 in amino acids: CASSLGLAGAKSHTQYF. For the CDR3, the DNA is TGTGCCAGCAGCTTGGGGCTAGCGGGTGCTAAGAGCCATACGCAGTATTTT.

CDR3 loop: CASSYHSGVAGGPTDTQYF. As DNA, the CDR3 is TGTGCCAGCAGCTATCACTCCGGGGTAGCGGGAGGGCCCACAGATACGCAGTATTTT. The chain employs TRBV5-4 and TRBJ2-3; 11 bases map to TRBD2. This CDR3 is built from 19 residues. V shed 3 bases, J shed 2 bases, and the junction held 14 bases outside the gene matches. Germline CDR1 and CDR2: SGHNT and YYREEE (reference sequence).

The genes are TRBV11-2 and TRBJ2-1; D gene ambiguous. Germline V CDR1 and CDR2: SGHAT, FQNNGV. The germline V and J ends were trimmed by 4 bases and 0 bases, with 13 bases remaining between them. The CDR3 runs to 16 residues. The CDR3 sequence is CASSSNTLSSYNEQFF. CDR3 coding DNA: TGTGCCAGCAGCTCCAACACCCTTAGCTCCTACAATGAGCAGTTCTTC.

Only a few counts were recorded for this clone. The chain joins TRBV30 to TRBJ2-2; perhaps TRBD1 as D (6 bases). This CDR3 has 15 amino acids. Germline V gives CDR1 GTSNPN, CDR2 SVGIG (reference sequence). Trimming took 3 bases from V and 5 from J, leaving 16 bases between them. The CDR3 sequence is CAWSKNIGTTGELFF. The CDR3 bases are TGTGCCTGGAGCAAAAACATCGGGACAACCGGGGAGCTGTTTTTT.

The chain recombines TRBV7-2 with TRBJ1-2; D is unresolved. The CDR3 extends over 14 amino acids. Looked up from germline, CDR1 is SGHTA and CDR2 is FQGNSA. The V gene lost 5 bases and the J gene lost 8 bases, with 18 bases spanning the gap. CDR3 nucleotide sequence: TGTGCCAGCAGCCCTCCGGGCCTCTGGAAGGGCTACACCTTC. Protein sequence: CASSPPGLWKGYTF.

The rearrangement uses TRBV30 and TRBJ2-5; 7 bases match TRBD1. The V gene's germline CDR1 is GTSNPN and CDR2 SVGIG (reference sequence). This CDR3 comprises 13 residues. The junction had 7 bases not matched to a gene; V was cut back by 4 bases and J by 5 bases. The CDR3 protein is CAWIGQVFETQYF. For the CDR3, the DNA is TGTGCCTGGATTGGACAGGTCTTCGAGACCCAGTACTTC.

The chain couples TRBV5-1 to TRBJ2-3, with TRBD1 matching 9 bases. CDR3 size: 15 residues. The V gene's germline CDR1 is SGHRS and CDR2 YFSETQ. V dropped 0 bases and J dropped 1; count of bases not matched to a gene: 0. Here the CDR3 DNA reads TGCGCCAGCAGCTTGGACAGGGGGCGCACAGATACGCAGTATTTT. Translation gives CASSLDRGRTDTQYF.

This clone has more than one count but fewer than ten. CDR3: CARSPGRKKDQPQHF. As DNA, the CDR3 is TGTGCCAGAAGCCCTGGACGGAAAAAAGATCAGCCCCAGCATTTT. The V gene is TRBV5-3, the J gene TRBJ1-5, with unresolved D. TRBV5-3 is reported as an ORF; its role is uncertain. The CDR3 covers 15 residues. Trimming removed 4 bases at V and 5 bases at J, with 16 bases between.

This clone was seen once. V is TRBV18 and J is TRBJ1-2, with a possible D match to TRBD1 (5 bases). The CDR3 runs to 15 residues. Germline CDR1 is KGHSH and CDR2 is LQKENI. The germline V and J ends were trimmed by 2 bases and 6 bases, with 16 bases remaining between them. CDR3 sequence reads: CASSPYGAQGNGYTF. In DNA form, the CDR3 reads TGTGCCAGCTCACCATATGGCGCCCAGGGAAATGGCTACACCTTC.

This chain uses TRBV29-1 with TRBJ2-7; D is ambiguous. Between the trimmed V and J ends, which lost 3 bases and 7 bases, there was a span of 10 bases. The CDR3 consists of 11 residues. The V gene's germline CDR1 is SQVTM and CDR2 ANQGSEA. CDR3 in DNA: TGCAGCGTTGAGGCGACACTTGAGCAGTACTTC. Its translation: CSVEATLEQYF.

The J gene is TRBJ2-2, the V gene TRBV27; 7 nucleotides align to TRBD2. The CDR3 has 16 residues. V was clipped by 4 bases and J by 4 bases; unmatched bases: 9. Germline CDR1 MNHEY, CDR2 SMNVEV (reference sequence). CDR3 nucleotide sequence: TGTGCCAGCAGTTATTCGAGCGGGGAAATCACCGGGGAGCTGTTTTTT. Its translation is CASSYSSGEITGELFF.

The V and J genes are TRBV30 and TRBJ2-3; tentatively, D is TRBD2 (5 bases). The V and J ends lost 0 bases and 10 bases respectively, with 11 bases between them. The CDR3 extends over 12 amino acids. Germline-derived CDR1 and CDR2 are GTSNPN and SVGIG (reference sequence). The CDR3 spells CAWSVYSGAQYF. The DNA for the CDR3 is TGTGCCTGGAGTGTATACTCCGGGGCGCAGTATTTT.

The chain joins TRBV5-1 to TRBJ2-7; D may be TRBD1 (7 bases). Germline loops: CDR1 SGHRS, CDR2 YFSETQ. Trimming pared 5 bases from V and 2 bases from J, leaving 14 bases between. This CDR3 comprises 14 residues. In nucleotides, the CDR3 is TGCGCCAGCAGAAACCAGGGGGGCCCCTACGAGCAGTACTTC. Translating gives CASRNQGGPYEQYF.

CDR3 region: CASSLARKQIRTGANVLTF. CDR3 in DNA: TGTGCCAGCAGCTTAGCGCGAAAACAGATTAGAACTGGGGCCAACGTCCTGACTTTC. The chain recombines TRBV7-8 with TRBJ2-6; D is uncertain. Trimming removed 0 bases at V and 2 bases at J, with 17 bases between. Germline loops: CDR1 SGHVS, CDR2 FQNEAQ. This CDR3 spans 19 amino acids.

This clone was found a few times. In nucleotides, the CDR3 is TGTGCCAGCAGGGAGGGGATAGGGGACTATGGCTACACCTTC. Its translation is CASREGIGDYGYTF. The rearrangement uses TRBV27 and TRBJ1-2, with a weak D call TRBD1 (5 bases). The germline V gene has CDR1 MNHEY and CDR2 SMNVEV (reference sequence). V was cut by 6 bases and J by 3 bases, with 14 bases left in between. The CDR3 contains 14 residues.

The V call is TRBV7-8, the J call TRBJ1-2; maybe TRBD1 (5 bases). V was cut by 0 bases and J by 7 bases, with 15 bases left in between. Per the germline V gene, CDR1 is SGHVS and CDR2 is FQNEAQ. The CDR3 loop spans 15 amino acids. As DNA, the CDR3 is TGTGCCAGCAGCTTAGCCGACAGAGGTTCGGGTGGCTACACCTTC. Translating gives CASSLADRGSGGYTF.

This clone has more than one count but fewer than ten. CDR3 bases: TGCGCCAGCAGTGTCCGGGGTGCGGAGACCCAGTACTTC. Its translation: CASSVRGAETQYF. The V and J genes are TRBV10-1 and TRBJ2-5; TRBD2 is a possible D gene (5 bases). The CDR3 has 13 residues. From germline, CDR1 is WNHNN and CDR2 SYGVQD (reference sequence). The V end lost 4 bases, the J end lost 5 bases, and 11 bases lay between the germline ends.

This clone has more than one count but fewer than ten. Here the CDR3 DNA reads TGTGCCAGCAGCTTAGCGGGTCGGCTAGTAGACGAGCAGTACTTC. Protein product: CASSLAGRLVDEQYF. V usage is TRBV7-2 and J usage is TRBJ2-7; D call uncertain. This CDR3 spans 15 amino acids. Trimming shortened V by 0 bases and J by 5 bases, and 14 bases separated the two germline ends. Germline V CDR1 and CDR2: SGHTA, FQGNSA.

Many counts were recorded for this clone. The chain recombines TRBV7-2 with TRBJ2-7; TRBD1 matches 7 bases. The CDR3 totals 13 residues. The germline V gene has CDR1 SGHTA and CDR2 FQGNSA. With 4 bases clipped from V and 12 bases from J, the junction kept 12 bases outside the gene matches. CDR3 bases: TGTGCCAGCAGCTCGGGACAGTTGGGCCGTTGGTACTTC. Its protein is CASSSGQLGRWYF.

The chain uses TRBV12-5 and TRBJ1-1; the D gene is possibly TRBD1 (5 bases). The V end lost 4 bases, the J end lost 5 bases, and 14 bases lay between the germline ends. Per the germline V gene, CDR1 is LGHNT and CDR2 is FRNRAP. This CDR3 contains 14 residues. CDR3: CASGWGTLGTEAFF. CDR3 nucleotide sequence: TGTGCTAGTGGTTGGGGGACTCTGGGGACTGAAGCTTTCTTT.

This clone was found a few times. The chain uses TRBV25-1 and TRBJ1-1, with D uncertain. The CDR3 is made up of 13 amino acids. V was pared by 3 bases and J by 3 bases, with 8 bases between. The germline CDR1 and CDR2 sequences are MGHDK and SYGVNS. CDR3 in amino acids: CASSDLSDTEAFF. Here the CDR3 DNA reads TGTGCCAGCAGTGATTTATCGGACACTGAAGCTTTCTTT.

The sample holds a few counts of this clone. CDR3: CASSPIGGQPQHF. The CDR3 coding sequence is TGTGCCAGCTCACCTATAGGTGGGCAGCCCCAGCATTTT. V is TRBV18 and J is TRBJ1-5; D remains unclear. The CDR3 runs 13 residues. Deletions cut 3 bases from V and 7 bases from J, with 10 bases between. Germline loops: CDR1 KGHSH, CDR2 LQKENI.

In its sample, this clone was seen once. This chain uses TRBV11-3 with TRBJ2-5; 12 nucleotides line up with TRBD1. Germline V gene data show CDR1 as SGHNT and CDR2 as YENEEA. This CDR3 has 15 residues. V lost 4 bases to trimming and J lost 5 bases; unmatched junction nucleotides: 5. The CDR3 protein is CASSSGTGGVETQYF. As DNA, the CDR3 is TGTGCCAGCAGCTCCGGGACAGGGGGCGTCGAGACCCAGTACTTC.

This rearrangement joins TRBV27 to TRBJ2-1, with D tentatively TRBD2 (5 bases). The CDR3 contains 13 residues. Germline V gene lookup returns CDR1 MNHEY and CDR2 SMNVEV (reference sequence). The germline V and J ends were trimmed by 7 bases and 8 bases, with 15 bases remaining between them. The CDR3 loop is CASTSGFGDEQFF. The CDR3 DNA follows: TGTGCCAGCACCTCGGGATTTGGAGATGAGCAGTTCTTC.

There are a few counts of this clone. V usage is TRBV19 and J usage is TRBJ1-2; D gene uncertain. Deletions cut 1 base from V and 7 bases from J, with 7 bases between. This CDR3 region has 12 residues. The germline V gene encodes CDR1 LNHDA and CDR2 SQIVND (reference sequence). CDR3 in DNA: TGTGCCAGTAGTATAGCGGGGAGTGGCTACACCTTC. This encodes CASSIAGSGYTF.

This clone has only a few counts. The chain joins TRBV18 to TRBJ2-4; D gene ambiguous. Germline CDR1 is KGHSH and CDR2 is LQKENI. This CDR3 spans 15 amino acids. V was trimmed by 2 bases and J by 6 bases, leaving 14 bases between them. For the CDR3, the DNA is TGTGCCAGCTCACCAGTTGTGACTTACCGAAACATTCAGTACTTC. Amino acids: CASSPVVTYRNIQYF.

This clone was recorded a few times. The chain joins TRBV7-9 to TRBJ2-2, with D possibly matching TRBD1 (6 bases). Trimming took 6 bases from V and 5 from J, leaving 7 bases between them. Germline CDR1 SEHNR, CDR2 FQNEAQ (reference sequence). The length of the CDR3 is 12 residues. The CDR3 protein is CASRGQTGELFF. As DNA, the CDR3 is TGTGCCAGCAGGGGACAAACCGGGGAGCTGTTTTTT.

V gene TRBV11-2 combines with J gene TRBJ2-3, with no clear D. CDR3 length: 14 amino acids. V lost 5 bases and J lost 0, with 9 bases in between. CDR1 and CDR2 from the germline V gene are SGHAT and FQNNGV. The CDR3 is CASSPLTSTDTQYF. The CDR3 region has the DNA TGTGCCAGCAGCCCACTAACCAGCACAGATACGCAGTATTTT.

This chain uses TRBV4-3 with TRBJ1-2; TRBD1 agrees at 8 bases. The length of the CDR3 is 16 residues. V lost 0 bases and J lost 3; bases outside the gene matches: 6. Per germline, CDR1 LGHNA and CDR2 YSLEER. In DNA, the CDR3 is TGCGCCAGCAGCCAAGATCAGGGACAGGAATACTATGGCTACACCTTC. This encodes CASSQDQGQEYYGYTF.

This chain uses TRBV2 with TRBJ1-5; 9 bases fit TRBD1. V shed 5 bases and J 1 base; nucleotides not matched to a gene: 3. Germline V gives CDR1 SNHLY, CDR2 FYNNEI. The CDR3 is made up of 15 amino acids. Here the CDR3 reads CASSRDRASNQPQHF. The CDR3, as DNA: TGTGCCAGCAGTCGGGACAGGGCAAGCAATCAGCCCCAGCATTTT.